The 5 T cell receptor beta chains presented below share a single source sample, sequenced in a study of blood T cell repertoires in COVID-19. Here immunoSEQ multiplex PCR was the method, and the copy in TCRdb shows in-frame clones only, minus some. The sample lists 55,000 to 85,000 clones; around 86% were seen once. Sequences were obtained from peripheral blood. Source of these receptors: a woman younger than 35 with acute or convalescent COVID-19.

The CDR3 protein is CASSYRGTLGQPQHF. CDR3 sequence (DNA): TGTGCCAGCAGTTACAGGGGGACCCTAGGTCAGCCCCAGCATTTT. The chain couples TRBV28 to TRBJ1-5; 8 positions match TRBD1. V lost 4 bases, J lost 6 bases, and 8 bases stayed unmatched. This CDR3 is 15 amino acids long. The germline CDR1 and CDR2 sequences are MDHEN and SYDVKM.

The V gene is TRBV28, the J gene TRBJ1-6; 10 nucleotides match TRBD1. The CDR3 length is 16 residues. V dropped 4 bases and J dropped 10; count of bases not matched to a gene: 10. Germline V gives CDR1 MDHEN, CDR2 SYDVKM. The chain's CDR3 is CASSSAGQGNESPLHF. The CDR3 DNA reads as TGTGCCAGCAGTTCGGCGGGACAGGGGAACGAATCACCCCTCCACTTT.

CDR3 protein: CASSPGAQRDSTDTQYF. The DNA for the CDR3 is TGCGCCAGCAGCCCAGGTGCCCAGCGGGATAGCACAGATACGCAGTATTTT. This rearrangement joins TRBV4-3 to TRBJ2-3; 7 nucleotides agree with TRBD2. Germline CDR1 and CDR2: LGHNA and YSLEER. This CDR3 contains 17 residues. V was pared by 4 bases and J by 0 bases, with 10 bases of the junction left unmatched.

This clone has more than one count but fewer than ten. V usage is TRBV4-1 and J usage is TRBJ2-7; 7 bases agree with TRBD1. The CDR3 loop spans 15 amino acids. V was pared by 1 base and J by 1 base, with 4 bases of the junction left unmatched. The germline gives CDR1 MGHRA, CDR2 YSYEKL. The CDR3 DNA sequence: TGCGCCAGCAGCCAAGGACAGGGCTCTTCCTACGAGCAGTACTTC. As protein: CASSQGQGSSYEQYF.

This rearrangement joins TRBV28 to TRBJ2-1; no clear D. The CDR3 covers 14 residues. Trimming cost V 2 bases and J 4 bases, with 9 bases left between them. Germline CDR1 and CDR2: MDHEN and SYDVKM. The CDR3 sequence is CASSLAQTYNEQFF. The CDR3 DNA sequence: TGTGCCAGCAGTTTAGCGCAGACATACAATGAGCAGTTCTTC.